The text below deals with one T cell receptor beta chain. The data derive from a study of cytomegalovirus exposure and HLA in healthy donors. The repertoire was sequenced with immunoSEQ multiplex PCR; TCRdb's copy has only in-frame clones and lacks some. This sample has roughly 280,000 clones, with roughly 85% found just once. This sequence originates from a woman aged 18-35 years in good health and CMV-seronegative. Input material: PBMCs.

Written as DNA, the CDR3 is TGTGCCAGCAGCCCCCGGGATCGGGCGTTCACTGAAGCTTTCTTT. This gives the protein CASSPRDRAFTEAFF. The chain couples TRBV14 to TRBJ1-1; D call uncertain. Trimming took 4 bases from V and 4 from J, leaving 16 bases between them. The CDR3 spans 15 residues. Looked up from germline, CDR1 is SGHDN and CDR2 is FVKESK.